This paragraph covers one TCR beta chain sequence. These data are taken from a study of shared clonotypes between healthy human individuals. CDR1 is GTSNPN and CDR2 is SVGIG in the germline V gene (reference sequence). With 5 bases removed from V and 7 bases from J, the gap between germline ends came to 9 bases. The CDR3 is 11 amino acids. In the authors' workflow: Quality scores were absent from the junction-only immunoSEQ sequences, so filtering differed. Profiling relied on immunoSEQ multiplex PCR, and the TCRdb table lists in-frame clones only, not all of them. The D gene and trimming were derived from the DNA, and the V and J assignments and clone size from that table. Here the sample spans a few hundred thousand clones, approximately 70% being singletons.

This TCR derives from a man aged 25 to 45 in good health. Source material: memory CD4+ T cells sorted from blood. Subset meaning: CD45RA-negative fraction. This chain connects TRBV30 to TRBJ2-1; the D gene is possibly TRBD1 (6 bases). The CDR3 DNA is TGTGCCTGGGGGGGCGGGAATGAGCAGTTCTTC. Translated, it gives CAWGGGNEQFF.